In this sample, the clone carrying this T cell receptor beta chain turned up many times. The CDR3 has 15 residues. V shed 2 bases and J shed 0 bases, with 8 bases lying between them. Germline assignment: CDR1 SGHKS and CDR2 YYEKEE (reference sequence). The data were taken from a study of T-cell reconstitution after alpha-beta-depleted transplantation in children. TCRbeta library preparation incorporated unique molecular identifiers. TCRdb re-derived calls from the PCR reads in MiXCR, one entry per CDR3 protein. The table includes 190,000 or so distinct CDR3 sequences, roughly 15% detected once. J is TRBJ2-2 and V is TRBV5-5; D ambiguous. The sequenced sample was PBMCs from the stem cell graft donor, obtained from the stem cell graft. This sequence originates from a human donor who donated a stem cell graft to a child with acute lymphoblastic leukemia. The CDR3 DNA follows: TGTGCCAGCAGCTTAAGGCTTGCGAACACCGGGGAGCTGTTTTTT. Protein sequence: CASSLRLANTGELFF.